There are a few counts of the clone carrying this T cell receptor (beta chain). Its antigen is unidentified. This record belongs to a study of CD8+CD57+ T cells in acquired aplastic anemia. At the level of the study: Each DNA sample taken from sorted CD4+ and CD8+ cells came to about 3 ug on average.

CDR1 and CDR2 from the germline V gene are SNHLY and FYNNEI. Unmatched junction bases numbered 9, after V lost 7 bases and J lost 5 bases. The CDR3 is 14 amino acids. Study outcomes and limitations: No significant difference in CD8+ Simpson's diversity was found between patients and controls.

Researchers used genomic DNA as the template to profile TCR beta VDJ and CDR3. From the reads, TCRdb called clonotypes with MiXCR, one entry per CDR3 protein. The data contain more than 40,000 distinct CDR3 sequences, 55% to 75% of them seen just once; the ten biggest clones take up approximately 34%. This rearrangement joins TRBV2 to TRBJ2-7, with 9 bases fitting TRBD1. Sequencing was done on a sample of sorted CD4+, CD8+, or CD8+CD57+ T cells (not recorded which) from PBMCs. This TCR came from a human donor in good health, serving as a control. CDR3 sequence: CASTGQGIVNEQYF. In DNA form, the CDR3 reads TGTGCCAGCACTGGACAGGGGATCGTGAACGAGCAGTACTTC.